This T cell receptor beta chain was identified during a study of T cells after yellow fever vaccination. Study information: Fractions with few cells were prepared using SMART-Seq v4 Ultra Low Input.

A process of 5'RACE template switching, which added a universal primer site and UMIs, was used to make TCR cDNA. One entry per CDR3 protein, called by TCRdb with MiXCR from the 5' RACE reads. The sample holds 350,000 to 550,000 distinct CDR3 sequences, 18% seen once. Germline V gives CDR1 SGHRS, CDR2 YFSETQ. There are 15 residues in the CDR3. V lost 0 bases and J 2 bases, leaving 11 bases between the germline ends. The starting material was PBMCs, obtained before the yellow fever booster vaccination. This receptor was obtained from a man between 18 and 29 years old who received the YFV17D yellow fever vaccine. The chain has TRBV5-1 and TRBJ2-5; D may be TRBD1 (5 bases). CDR3 sequence (DNA): TGCGCCAGCAGCTTGGAGCAGGGTGGTCAAGAGACCCAGTACTTC. Translation: CASSLEQGGQETQYF.